The clone carrying this TCR beta chain turned up a few times. Using RNA transcripts as the source, TCR beta CDR3 regions were amplified. The TCR CDR3 first-round RT-PCR relied on the HTBI primer set. TCRdb processed the multiplex PCR reads anew with MiXCR; each CDR3 protein has one entry. The table records about 760,000 distinct CDR3 sequences, 35% of them present only once. This sample was taken from a study of T cells in Graves' hyperthyroidism and ophthalmopathy. Diagnosis relied on clinical symptoms, serum thyroxine and TRAb, thyroid ultrasound and orbital computed tomography. The sample consisted of blood. The clonotype originates from a woman aged 40 to 49 with Graves' hyperthyroidism.

The chain's CDR3 is CASSYSKTGGFNQPQHF. The CDR3 coding sequence is TGTGCCAGCAGTTACTCGAAAACAGGGGGCTTCAATCAGCCCCAGCATTTT. The chain joins TRBV6-6 to TRBJ1-5; 9 bases are a match to TRBD1. The CDR3 is made up of 17 amino acids. V shed 0 bases, J shed 3 bases, and the junction held 6 bases outside the gene matches. The germline V gene has CDR1 MNHNY and CDR2 SVGAGI (reference sequence).